A single sample is the source of the 15 T cell receptor beta chains below, sequenced in a study of T cell clones after liver transplantation. Measured with immunoSEQ multiplex PCR; TCRdb has only the in-frame clones, and not every one. The sample consists of roughly 70,000 clones, 90% of them appearing once. The sequences come from CD4+ T cells from blood, collected before liver transplant. These receptors originate from a human donor who received a liver transplant.

The J gene is TRBJ1-2, the V gene TRBV28; no reliable D call. Germline-derived CDR1 and CDR2 are MDHEN and SYDVKM. Trimming shortened V by 5 bases and J by 4 bases, and 14 bases separated the two germline ends. The CDR3 runs 14 residues. The CDR3 region has the DNA TGTGCCAGCAGTCTCGGAGAAGGGCGCTATGGCTACACCTTC. Encoded protein: CASSLGEGRYGYTF.

The chain couples TRBV5-4 to TRBJ2-5; the match to TRBD2 covers 7 bases. V lost 4 bases, J lost 2 bases, and 11 bases stayed unmatched. This CDR3 spans 16 amino acids. The germline V gene has CDR1 SGHNT and CDR2 YYREEE (reference sequence). CDR3 coding DNA: TGTGCCAGCAGCATGTCCCTAGCGGACCCTCAAGAGACCCAGTACTTC. The encoded protein is CASSMSLADPQETQYF.

The chain uses TRBV19 and TRBJ1-5; no reliable D call. Trimming removed 3 bases at V and 6 bases at J, with 6 bases between. Germline assignment: CDR1 LNHDA and CDR2 SQIVND (reference sequence). This CDR3 comprises 12 residues. For the CDR3, the DNA is TGTGCCAGTAGTATTCTTGGTCAGCCCCAGCATTTT. Protein sequence: CASSILGQPQHF.

The chain combines TRBV7-3 with TRBJ2-1; 9 positions agree with TRBD2. Germline V CDR1 and CDR2: SGHTA, FQGTGA. The CDR3 extends over 15 amino acids. Trimming cost V 3 bases and J 8 bases; bases outside gene matches: 8. For the CDR3, the DNA is TGTGCCAGCAGCTTGGGCCTAGCGGGAATCGATGAGCAGTTCTTC. As protein: CASSLGLAGIDEQFF.

The CDR3, as DNA: TGTGCCAGTAGGTCGCCTCGAGCGGGAACCTACAATGAGCAGTTCTTC. Its translation is CASRSPRAGTYNEQFF. V gene TRBV19 combines with J gene TRBJ2-1, with 7 nucleotides matching TRBD2. After removal of 6 bases from V and 2 bases from J, the junction contained 10 bases not matched to a gene. The CDR3 length is 16 residues. The germline CDR1 and CDR2 sequences are LNHDA and SQIVND (reference sequence).

The J gene is TRBJ2-3, the V gene TRBV4-3; TRBD2 matches at 9 bases. The CDR3 totals 15 residues. The junction had 7 bases not matched to a gene; V was cut back by 5 bases and J by 4 bases. Germline CDR1 is LGHNA and CDR2 is YSLEER. In DNA form, the CDR3 reads TGCGCCAGCAGCGTGGGACTAGCTGCACCAGATACGCAGTATTTT. Translation gives CASSVGLAAPDTQYF.

V is TRBV15 and J is TRBJ1-5, with D unresolved. V was pared by 5 bases and J by 5 bases, with 13 bases between. The germline gives CDR1 LNHNV, CDR2 YYDKDF (reference sequence). The CDR3 has 14 amino acids. This chain's CDR3 is CATSGTRADQPQHF. The CDR3 DNA is TGTGCCACCAGCGGAACGAGGGCGGATCAGCCCCAGCATTTT.

This chain links TRBV7-2 with TRBJ2-3, with 9 nucleotides matching TRBD1. With 2 bases clipped from V and 2 bases from J, the junction kept 5 bases outside the gene matches. The CDR3 length is 16 residues. Germline V CDR1 and CDR2: SGHTA, FQGNSA. The CDR3 loop is CASSLRQGGATDTQYF. The CDR3 DNA sequence: TGTGCCAGCAGCTTACGACAGGGGGGGGCCACAGATACGCAGTATTTT.

This sequence joins TRBV21-1 and TRBJ1-2; TRBD1, the D gene given by the table, was not confirmed from the DNA. TRBV21-1 is tagged as a pseudogene. The CDR3 is made up of 15 amino acids. In nucleotides, the CDR3 is TGTGCCAGCAGCAAAGAGGACAGGGGCTACCATCGCTACACCTTC. Translating it yields CASSKEDRGYHRYTF.

The chain joins TRBV23-1 to TRBJ2-6; D not certain. TRBV23-1 is identified as an open reading frame with a role that is uncertain. V was clipped by 10 bases and J by 0 bases, with 22 bases between them. There are 18 residues in the CDR3. The CDR3 nucleotides read TGCGCCACTCCCGTGGCTATAATAAGGAGCTCTGGGGCCAACGTCCTGACTTTC. Its protein product is CATPVAIIRSSGANVLTF.

A note on this clone: The sample contains more than one DNA sequence encoding this CDR3. This chain links TRBV11-3 with TRBJ2-2; D is possibly TRBD1 or TRBD2 (5 bases each). The V gene's germline CDR1 is SGHNT and CDR2 YENEEA. CDR3 size: 13 residues. V lost 1 base and J 6 bases, leaving 6 bases between the germline ends. CDR3 region: CASSLGGAGELFF. For the CDR3, the DNA is TGTGCCAGCAGCTTAGGAGGGGCCGGGGAGCTGTTTTTT.

This chain joins TRBV19 and TRBJ2-4; no definite D call. Germline CDR1 reads LNHDA; CDR2 reads SQIVND (reference sequence). CDR3 size: 15 residues. V shed 0 bases and J shed 6 bases, with 12 bases lying between them. In DNA, the CDR3 is TGTGCCAGTAGTATAGACAGCCAGGTCAGAAACATTCAGTACTTC. It is translated as CASSIDSQVRNIQYF.

This chain joins TRBV19 and TRBJ1-5; D is undetermined. V lost 3 bases and J lost 0, with 12 bases in between. Germline V gene sequence: CDR1 LNHDA, CDR2 SQIVND (reference sequence). The CDR3 totals 16 residues. The CDR3 sequence: CASSMRLINSNQPQHF. CDR3 sequence (DNA): TGTGCCAGTAGTATGAGACTCATAAATAGCAATCAGCCCCAGCATTTT.

This chain connects TRBV7-2 to TRBJ2-3; D unclear. Trimming removed 5 bases from V and 2 bases from J, with 14 bases in between. The CDR3 sequence is 15 residues long. The germline V gene encodes CDR1 SGHTA and CDR2 FQGNSA. This CDR3 is CASSQRWSATDTQYF. CDR3 DNA sequence: TGTGCCAGCAGCCAGAGGTGGAGTGCCACAGATACGCAGTATTTT.

As to this clone: Sequence at one end of the junction differs from germline and may be a read error. The chain is built from TRBV5-6 and TRBJ2-5, with 7 bases aligning to TRBD2. Per germline, CDR1 SGHDT and CDR2 YYEEEE. The CDR3 sequence is 15 residues long. CDR3 DNA sequence: TGTGCCGGCAGCCTTCTCGAGACTAGCCGTGAGACCCAGTACTTC. Protein: CAGSLLETSRETQYF.